The clone carrying this TCR beta chain has only a few counts. The antigen is not known. The data were taken from a study of molecular identifiers for immune sequencing clone quantification. General study results and limits: It was shown that clones above 20 RNA copies held over 98% of effector molecules, but under 1% in naive cells.

J gave up 6 bases and V 5 bases, and 7 bases lay outside the gene matches. This CDR3 contains 13 residues. CDR1 is SGHDT and CDR2 is YYEEEE in the germline V gene. TCRdb re-derived calls from the PCR reads in MiXCR, one entry per CDR3 protein. This sample carries about 68,000 distinct CDR3 sequences, over 15% of them seen once, and the ten largest clones take over 1.3%. Sequencing was carried out using naive CD8+ T cells from blood, with Jurkat cell RNA spiked in. As to subset: FACS-sorted CD8+CD4-CCR7+CD45RA+ naive T cells. This receptor was identified in a human donor in good health. Some libraries in this study had Jurkat cell RNA spiked in. This chain links TRBV5-6 with TRBJ1-1; 7 bases align to TRBD1. CDR3 in amino acids: CASSQDRPSEAFF. CDR3 nucleotides: TGTGCCAGCAGTCAGGACAGGCCGTCTGAAGCTTTCTTT.